The 10 T cell receptor beta chains below all came from one sample that was sequenced in a study of OX40 agonist ivuxolimab in advanced cancers. This table comes from immunoSEQ multiplex PCR, and its TCRdb copy is limited to in-frame clones, with some not included. In the table there are roughly 100,000 clones, roughly 91% of which are singletons. The sample in question was CD4+ or CD8+ T cells sorted from blood, obtained in a trial of the OX40 agonist ivuxolimab. These receptors were obtained from an adult with an advanced solid tumor such as melanoma, head and neck, liver or kidney cancer.

The genes are TRBV12-5 and TRBJ1-1; D call uncertain. From germline, CDR1 is LGHNT and CDR2 FRNRAP. CDR3 size: 13 residues. Trimming stripped 6 bases from V and 0 bases from J, with 8 bases between. The CDR3 is CASGLVMNTEAFF. Here the CDR3 DNA reads TGTGCTAGTGGCCTGGTCATGAACACTGAAGCTTTCTTT. Filled out from reference TRBV12-5 and TRBJ1-1, the complete variable domain reads DARVTQTPRHKVTEMGQEVTMRCQPILGHNTVFWYRQTMMQGLELLAYFRNRAPLDDSGMPKDRFSAEMPDATLATLKIQPSEPRDSAVYFCASGLVMNTEAFFGQGTRLTVV.

This chain connects TRBV9 to TRBJ2-6; D is perhaps TRBD1 (5 bases). V lost 3 bases to trimming and J lost 0 bases, with 7 bases between them. The CDR3 length is 15 residues. Germline CDR1 SGDLS, CDR2 YYNGEE. CDR3 region: CASSEQASGANVLTF. CDR3 coding DNA: TGTGCCAGCAGCGAACAGGCCTCTGGGGCCAACGTCCTGACTTTC.

The chain joins TRBV19 to TRBJ2-7; TRBD1 agrees at 10 bases. This CDR3 region has 14 residues. Germline V lookup: CDR1 LNHDA, CDR2 SQIVND (reference sequence). With V trimmed by 4 bases and J by 4 bases, 4 bases remained unmatched. In nucleotides, the CDR3 is TGTGCCAGTAGTAGGGACAGGGGTAGGTACGAGCAGTACTTC. Translated, it gives CASSRDRGRYEQYF.

The chain links TRBV7-8 to TRBJ2-7; 9 bases are a match to TRBD1. Per germline, CDR1 SGHVS and CDR2 FQNEAQ. With V trimmed by 7 bases and J by 3 bases, 16 bases remained unmatched. The CDR3 extends over 17 amino acids. CDR3 DNA: TGTGCCAGCAAGATGGGAACAGGGGGCGATGGAGTCTACGAGCAGTACTTC. Protein sequence: CASKMGTGGDGVYEQYF.

The chain has TRBV7-2 and TRBJ1-1, with 7 bases fitting TRBD1. Unmatched junction bases numbered 5, after V lost 4 bases and J lost 0 bases. Germline CDR1 and CDR2: SGHTA and FQGNSA. This CDR3 comprises 15 residues. The CDR3 coding sequence is TGTGCCAGCAGCTCCCCCGGGACAGTGAACACTGAAGCTTTCTTT. The encoded protein is CASSSPGTVNTEAFF.

The gene calls are TRBV19 and TRBJ1-5, with a tentative D call TRBD1 (5 bases). The CDR3 extends over 15 amino acids. V was trimmed by 0 bases and J by 3 bases, leaving 9 bases between them. The germline gives CDR1 LNHDA, CDR2 SQIVND (reference sequence). The CDR3 DNA reads TGTGCCAGTAGTATAGAGGGACCGACCAATCAGCCCCAGCATTTT. It is translated as CASSIEGPTNQPQHF.

CDR3 nucleotide sequence: TGTGCCATCAGTTTGGACAGGGGGCAGGCTGAAGCTTTCTTT. Protein sequence: CAISLDRGQAEAFF. The chain employs TRBV10-3 and TRBJ1-1, with 11 positions matching TRBD1. There are 14 residues in the CDR3. The germline V gene encodes CDR1 ENHRY and CDR2 SYGVKD. J lost 6 bases, V lost 5 bases, and 5 bases had no gene match.

This chain links TRBV4-1 with TRBJ2-2; 10 bases fit TRBD2. The germline CDR1 and CDR2 sequences are MGHRA and YSYEKL. V trimming: 5 bases; J trimming: 5 bases; junction bases outside the gene matches: 5. This CDR3 has 15 amino acids. CDR3 nucleotide sequence: TGCGCCAGCAGCACCGGGACTAGCGAGACCGGGGAGCTGTTTTTT. Protein sequence: CASSTGTSETGELFF.

As concerns this clone: Other DNA sequences of this sample code for an identical CDR3. The chain uses TRBV21-1 and TRBJ1-4. TRBV21-1 is labeled a pseudogene. There are 15 residues in the CDR3. The CDR3 region has the DNA TGTGCTAGCAGCAAAGGGGGTCAAGAGAATGAAAAACTGTTTTTT. It codes for CASSKGGQENEKLFF.

Here the CDR3 DNA reads TGCAGTGGAGGAGAGGAAAAACTGTTTTTT. Protein: CSGGEEKLFF. The genes are TRBV20-1 and TRBJ1-4; D ambiguous. Trimming left V 7 bases short and J 8 bases short, with 8 bases between. CDR1 is DFQATT, CDR2 SNEGSKA, per germline (reference sequence). The CDR3 is 10 amino acids.